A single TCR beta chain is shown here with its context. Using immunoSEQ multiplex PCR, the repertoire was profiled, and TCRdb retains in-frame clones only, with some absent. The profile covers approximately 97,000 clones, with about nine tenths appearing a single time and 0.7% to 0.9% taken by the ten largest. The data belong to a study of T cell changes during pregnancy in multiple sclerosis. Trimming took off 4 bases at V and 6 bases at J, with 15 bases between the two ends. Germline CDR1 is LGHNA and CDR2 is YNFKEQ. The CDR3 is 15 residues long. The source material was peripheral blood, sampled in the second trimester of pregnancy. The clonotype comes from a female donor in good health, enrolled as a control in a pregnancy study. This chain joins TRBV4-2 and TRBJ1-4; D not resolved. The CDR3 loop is CASSRTPGTDEKLFF. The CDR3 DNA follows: TGTGCCAGCAGCCGGACCCCGGGAACCGATGAAAAACTGTTTTTT.